These 26 T cell receptor beta chains were sequenced from one sample in a study of graft-versus-host responses after intestinal transplantation. The protocol was immunoSEQ multiplex PCR, while the TCRdb copy is restricted to in-frame clones and leaves out a portion. The sample shows under 20,000 clones, around 35% of them seen only once. Sequences were derived from alloreactive CD4+ T cells from a mixed lymphocyte reaction culture, sampled before intestinal transplant. Subset denoted: CFSE-low proliferating T cells sorted from roughly six-day pre-transplant mixed lymphocyte reaction (GvH or HvG direction). The receptors were sampled from a human patient who received an intestinal transplant.

This clone was observed a handful of times. This chain connects TRBV6-6 to TRBJ1-2, with a possible D match to TRBD1 (5 bases). Trimming took 9 bases from V and 6 from J, leaving 23 bases between them. The V gene's germline CDR1 is MNHNY and CDR2 SVGAGI (reference sequence). The CDR3 consists of 15 residues. The CDR3 here is CASRIKTEVGHGYTF. DNA for the CDR3: TGTGCCAGTCGGATAAAGACAGAAGTAGGGCATGGCTACACCTTC.

A single count supports this clone. The CDR3 sequence: CASSFSGNQETQYF. Here the CDR3 DNA reads TGTGCCAGCAGCTTTAGCGGGAACCAAGAGACCCAGTACTTC. The chain recombines TRBV7-3 with TRBJ2-5; 8 bases align to TRBD2. The CDR3 has 14 amino acids. V lost 3 bases, J lost 0 bases, and 0 bases stayed unmatched. Germline values: CDR1 SGHTA, CDR2 FQGTGA.

This sequence joins TRBV6-5 and TRBJ1-5; a possible D gene is TRBD1 (6 bases). Trimming removed 5 bases from V and 4 bases from J, with 15 bases in between. The CDR3 is made up of 15 amino acids. The germline gives CDR1 MNHEY, CDR2 SVGAGI. The DNA for the CDR3 is TGTGCCAGCAGTACCTTCGACAGGCCTAATCAGCCCCAGCATTTT. Translated, it gives CASSTFDRPNQPQHF.

This clone was found a few times. This chain joins TRBV5-1 and TRBJ2-6, with TRBD1 matching over 8 bases. Per the germline V gene, CDR1 is SGHRS and CDR2 is YFSETQ. The CDR3 runs 16 residues. Unmatched junction bases numbered 5, after V lost 4 bases and J lost 2 bases. The CDR3 here is CASSKTGVAGANVLTF. CDR3 nucleotides: TGCGCCAGCAGCAAGACAGGGGTCGCTGGGGCCAACGTCCTGACTTTC.

The J gene is TRBJ1-2, the V gene TRBV5-1; D is uncertain. This CDR3 contains 13 residues. The germline V gene has CDR1 SGHRS and CDR2 YFSETQ. The ends were cut back, 0 bases at V and 2 bases at J, with 5 bases in the middle. CDR3 residues: CASSLGQNYGYTF. DNA of the CDR3: TGCGCCAGCAGCTTGGGGCAGAACTATGGCTACACCTTC.

The chain is built from TRBV2 and TRBJ1-2; unclear D gene. V lost 1 base to trimming and J lost 3 bases, with 9 bases between them. From germline, CDR1 is SNHLY and CDR2 FYNNEI. The length of the CDR3 is 14 residues. The CDR3 loop reads CASSEGGNYYGYTF. CDR3 bases: TGTGCCAGCAGTGAAGGGGGTAACTACTATGGCTACACCTTC.

This clone was detected only a few times. The genes are TRBV10-2 and TRBJ2-3, with 8 bases that match TRBD2. The length of the CDR3 is 16 residues. Germline CDR1 reads WSHSY; CDR2 reads SAAADI. J was trimmed by 0 bases and V by 1 base; bases with no gene match: 3. DNA of the CDR3: TGCGCCAGCAGTGAGTGGGCTAGCGGGAGCACAGATACGCAGTATTTT. Amino acid sequence: CASSEWASGSTDTQYF.

The chain carries TRBV4-1 and TRBJ2-7; perhaps TRBD2 as D (5 bases). Germline lookup yields CDR1 MGHRA and CDR2 YSYEKL. The V and J ends lost 1 base and 3 bases respectively, with 7 bases between them. The length of the CDR3 is 13 residues. As DNA, the CDR3 is TGCGCCAGCAGCCAAGGAGGAGGCTACGAGCAGTACTTC. Residues: CASSQGGGYEQYF.

This chain uses TRBV7-9 with TRBJ2-5; D is tentatively TRBD1 or TRBD2 (6 bases each). Germline V lookup: CDR1 SEHNR, CDR2 FQNEAQ (reference sequence). The CDR3 length is 14 residues. Trimming pared 5 bases from V and 4 bases from J, leaving 14 bases between. In DNA form, the CDR3 reads TGTGCCAGCAGCCCCGTAGGGGGAGGAGAGACCCAGTACTTC. Its translation: CASSPVGGGETQYF.

This clone was detected a few times. The chain has TRBV2 and TRBJ1-2; D perhaps matches TRBD1 (6 bases). This CDR3 has 15 amino acids. V gave up 3 bases and J gave up 4 bases, with 15 bases separating them. CDR1 is SNHLY and CDR2 is FYNNEI in the germline V gene. The CDR3, as DNA: TGTGCCAGCAGTGACGACAGGACTACCTTCTATGGCTACACCTTC. The encoded protein is CASSDDRTTFYGYTF.

This rearrangement joins TRBV7-7 to TRBJ2-5; weak D call: TRBD2 (5 bases). Germline CDR1 is SSHAT and CDR2 is FNYEAQ (reference sequence). With 1 base removed from V and 3 bases from J, the gap between germline ends came to 15 bases. There are 16 residues in the CDR3. The CDR3 DNA reads TGTGCCAGCAGCTTAGGTCTAGGAGGAGGCAAAGAGACCCAGTACTTC. As protein: CASSLGLGGGKETQYF.

This chain links TRBV18 with TRBJ2-1, with TRBD2 matching over 7 bases. The germline CDR1 and CDR2 sequences are KGHSH and LQKENI. This CDR3 is 15 amino acids long. Germline trimming cut 1 base from V and 4 bases from J; bases unmatched to any gene: 4. The CDR3, as DNA: TGTGCCAGCTCACCACTGGCGGGGGTTTACAATGAGCAGTTCTTC. Its translation: CASSPLAGVYNEQFF.

This clone appeared a few times. This sequence joins TRBV5-5 and TRBJ1-5; D uncertain. The V and J ends lost 4 bases and 5 bases respectively, with 7 bases between them. Germline CDR1 SGHKS, CDR2 YYEKEE (reference sequence). CDR3 size: 12 residues. Written as DNA, the CDR3 is TGTGCCAGCAGCCTCATAGATCAGCCCCAGCATTTT. This encodes CASSLIDQPQHF.

In this sample, this clone turned up a few times. The rearrangement links TRBV20-1 to TRBJ2-5; no firm D call. The germline V gene has CDR1 DFQATT and CDR2 SNEGSKA (reference sequence). This CDR3 comprises 11 residues. The germline V and J ends were trimmed by 0 bases and 5 bases, with 4 bases remaining between them. CDR3 protein: CSAREAETQYF. CDR3 DNA sequence: TGCAGTGCTAGAGAGGCGGAGACCCAGTACTTC.

This clone was recorded a few times. CDR3 residues: CASSYSLGGINSPLHF. As DNA, the CDR3 is TGTGCCAGCAGTTACTCTCTTGGCGGTATTAATTCACCCCTCCACTTT. V and J are TRBV6-5 and TRBJ1-6; unclear D gene. The CDR3 contains 16 residues. Per the germline V gene, CDR1 is MNHEY and CDR2 is SVGAGI. V was cut by 0 bases and J by 6 bases, with 12 bases left in between.

This clone turned up a few times. CDR3: CASSRRHPQGRGQETQYF. For the CDR3, the DNA is TGCGCCAGCAGCCGAAGACACCCTCAGGGTCGAGGGCAAGAGACCCAGTACTTC. The V call is TRBV4-1, the J call TRBJ2-5; D may correspond to TRBD1 or TRBD2 (5 bases each). Per the germline V gene, CDR1 is MGHRA and CDR2 is YSYEKL. CDR3 length equals 18 residues. Trimming cost V 4 bases and J 2 bases, with 23 bases left between them.

The chain recombines TRBV2 with TRBJ2-7; no clear D. The CDR3 runs to 14 residues. V shed 6 bases and J shed 2 bases, with 14 bases lying between them. Germline V CDR1 and CDR2: SNHLY, FYNNEI. CDR3 nucleotide sequence: TGTGCCAGCAGAATGCCTCTAGAAACCTACGAGCAGTACTTC. Amino acids: CASRMPLETYEQYF.

In its sample, this clone was seen a few times. V gene TRBV10-3 combines with J gene TRBJ2-3; no firm D call. Germline lookup yields CDR1 ENHRY and CDR2 SYGVKD. The CDR3 spans 14 residues. V shed 8 bases and J shed 3 bases, with 15 bases lying between them. CDR3 in amino acids: CAIVGQLGTDTQYF. The CDR3 region has the DNA TGTGCCATCGTTGGGCAGTTGGGTACAGATACGCAGTATTTT.

The table lists this clone with a few counts. One end of the junction varies from germline; a read error may be responsible. The rearrangement links TRBV5-3 to TRBJ2-7; possible D gene TRBD1, 6 bases. TRBV5-3 is flagged as an ORF with uncertain function. The CDR3 has 15 amino acids. CDR3 sequence reads: CASSLDSTGHYEQYF. DNA of the CDR3: TGTGCCAGCAGCTTGGACAGCACCGGGCACTACGAGCAGTACTTC.

By frequency in the sample, this clone is medium-sized (0.01 to 0.1%). The chain carries TRBV2 and TRBJ1-5, with D uncertain. The CDR3 totals 13 residues. Between the trimmed V and J ends, which lost 3 bases and 5 bases, there was a span of 8 bases. Germline lookup yields CDR1 SNHLY and CDR2 FYNNEI. The CDR3 reads CASSDPPDQPQHF. As DNA, the CDR3 is TGTGCCAGCAGTGACCCGCCCGATCAGCCCCAGCATTTT.

The chain joins TRBV28 to TRBJ2-7; TRBD1 matches 8 bases. Germline trimming cut 8 bases from V and 6 bases from J; bases unmatched to any gene: 9. Germline V lookup: CDR1 MDHEN, CDR2 SYDVKM. The CDR3 has 13 amino acids. Here the CDR3 DNA reads TGTGCCAGCCTGGACAGGGACCTCTCCGAGCAGTACTTC. This encodes CASLDRDLSEQYF.

The chain carries TRBV7-2 and TRBJ2-1; D may be TRBD1 (6 bases). Germline V CDR1 and CDR2: SGHTA, FQGNSA. V lost 4 bases and J 4 bases, leaving 26 bases between the germline ends. This CDR3 is 19 amino acids long. The CDR3 region has the DNA TGTGCCAGCAGCTCATCAAGGGGGTCCAGGGATGGGTCATACAATGAGCAGTTCTTC. Protein: CASSSSRGSRDGSYNEQFF.

This clone was detected only a few times. The chain carries TRBV11-2 and TRBJ2-3; 8 bases line up with TRBD1. V lost 5 bases, J lost 11 bases, and 9 bases stayed unmatched. The CDR3 extends over 13 amino acids. The V gene's germline CDR1 is SGHAT and CDR2 FQNNGV. CDR3 in amino acids: CASSPGRGRRQYF. The CDR3 nucleotides are TGTGCCAGCAGCCCCGGCAGGGGGCGAAGGCAGTATTTT. Filled out from reference TRBV11-2 and TRBJ2-3, the complete variable domain reads EAGVAQSPRYKIIEKRQSVAFWCNPISGHATLYWYQQILGQGPKLLIQFQNNGVVDDSQLPKDRFSAERLKGVDSTLKIQPAKLEDSAVYLCASSPGRGRRQYFGPGTRLTVL.

The J gene is TRBJ2-3, the V gene TRBV13; D is uncertain. The CDR3 is 15 residues long. V lost 5 bases and J lost 5, with 17 bases in between. Germline assignment: CDR1 PRHDT and CDR2 FYEKMQ (reference sequence). The CDR3 spells CASSMTLSMRDTQYF. The CDR3 DNA reads as TGTGCCAGCAGCATGACTCTCTCCATGAGAGATACGCAGTATTTT.

The rearrangement links TRBV11-3 to TRBJ2-3; D is undetermined. Germline V gives CDR1 SGHNT, CDR2 YENEEA. The CDR3 loop spans 14 amino acids. Trimming shortened V by 0 bases and J by 2 bases, and 6 bases separated the two germline ends. As DNA, the CDR3 is TGTGCCAGCAGCTTAGATAGGGCCACAGATACGCAGTATTTT. Translation: CASSLDRATDTQYF.

The chain is built from TRBV19 and TRBJ2-5; TRBD2 is a possible D gene (6 bases). The CDR3 consists of 13 residues. The germline CDR1 and CDR2 sequences are LNHDA and SQIVND (reference sequence). V was pared by 5 bases and J by 3 bases, with 10 bases between. Here the CDR3 reads CASSYRLEETQYF. The CDR3 DNA is TGTGCCAGTAGTTATAGACTAGAAGAGACCCAGTACTTC.